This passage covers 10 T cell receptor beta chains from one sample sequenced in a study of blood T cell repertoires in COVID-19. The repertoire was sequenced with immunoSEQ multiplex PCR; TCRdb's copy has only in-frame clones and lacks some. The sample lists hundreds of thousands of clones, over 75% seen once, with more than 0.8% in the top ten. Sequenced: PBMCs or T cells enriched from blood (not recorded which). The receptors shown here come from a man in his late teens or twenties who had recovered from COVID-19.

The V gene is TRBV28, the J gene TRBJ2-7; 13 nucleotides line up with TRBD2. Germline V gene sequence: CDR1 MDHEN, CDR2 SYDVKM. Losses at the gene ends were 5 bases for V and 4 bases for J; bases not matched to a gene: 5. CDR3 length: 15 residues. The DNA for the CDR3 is TGTGCCAGCAGTCCCCGGACTAGCGGGAGTTACGAGCAGTACTTC. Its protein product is CASSPRTSGSYEQYF.

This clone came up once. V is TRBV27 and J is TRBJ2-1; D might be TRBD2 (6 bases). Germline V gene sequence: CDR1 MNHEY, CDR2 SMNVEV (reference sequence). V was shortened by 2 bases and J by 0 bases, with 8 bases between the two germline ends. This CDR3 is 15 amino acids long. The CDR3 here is CASSLGGVSYNEQFF. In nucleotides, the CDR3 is TGTGCCAGCAGTTTAGGAGGGGTCTCCTACAATGAGCAGTTCTTC.

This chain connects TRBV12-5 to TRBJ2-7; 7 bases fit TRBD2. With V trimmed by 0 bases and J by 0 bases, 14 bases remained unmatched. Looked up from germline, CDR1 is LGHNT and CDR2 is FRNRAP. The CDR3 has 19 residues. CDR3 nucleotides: TGTGCTAGTGGTTTGGTAGATCTAGGGGAGGGGATGAGCTCCTACGAGCAGTACTTC. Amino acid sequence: CASGLVDLGEGMSSYEQYF.

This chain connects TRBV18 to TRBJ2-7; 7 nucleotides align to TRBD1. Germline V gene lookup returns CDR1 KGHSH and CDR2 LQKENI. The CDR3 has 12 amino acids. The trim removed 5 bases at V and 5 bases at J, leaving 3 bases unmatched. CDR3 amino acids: CASSAQGNEQYF. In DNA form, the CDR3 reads TGTGCCAGCTCAGCACAGGGGAACGAGCAGTACTTC.

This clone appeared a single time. The CDR3 sequence: CASRAGTSAYEQYF. CDR3 bases: TGTGCCAGCAGGGCCGGGACTAGCGCCTACGAGCAGTACTTC. The gene calls are TRBV7-8 and TRBJ2-7, with 10 bases that match TRBD2. In germline, CDR1 is SGHVS, CDR2 FQNEAQ. The CDR3 is made up of 14 amino acids. J was trimmed by 2 bases and V by 6 bases; bases with no gene match: 4.

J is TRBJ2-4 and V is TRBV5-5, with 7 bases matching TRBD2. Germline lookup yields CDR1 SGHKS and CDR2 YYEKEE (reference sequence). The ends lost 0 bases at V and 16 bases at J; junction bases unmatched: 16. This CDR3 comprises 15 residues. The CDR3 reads CASSLEFYAGAALYF. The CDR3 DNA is TGTGCCAGCAGCTTGGAGTTTTACGCGGGAGCTGCGTTATACTTC.

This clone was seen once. CDR3 in DNA: TGTGCCTTAACCCAGACAGGGGGCTTCGGGCAGCCCCAGCATTTT. Its protein is CALTQTGGFGQPQHF. This sequence joins TRBV30 and TRBJ1-5, with 10 bases identical to TRBD1. The CDR3 runs to 15 residues. The J segment lost 7 bases and the V segment lost 7 bases, leaving 13 bases of the junction unmatched. The germline gives CDR1 GTSNPN, CDR2 SVGIG (reference sequence).

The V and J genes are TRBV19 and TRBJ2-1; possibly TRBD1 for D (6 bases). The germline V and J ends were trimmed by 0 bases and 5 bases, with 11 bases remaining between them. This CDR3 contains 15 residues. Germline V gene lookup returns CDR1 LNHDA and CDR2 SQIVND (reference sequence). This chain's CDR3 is CASSIEGQQHNEQFF. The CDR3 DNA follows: TGTGCCAGTAGTATAGAGGGACAACAACACAATGAGCAGTTCTTC.

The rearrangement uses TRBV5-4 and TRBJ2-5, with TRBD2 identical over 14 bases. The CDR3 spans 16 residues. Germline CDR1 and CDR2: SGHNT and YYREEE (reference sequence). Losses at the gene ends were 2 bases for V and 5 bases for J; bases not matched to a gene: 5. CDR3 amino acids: CASSFRLAGGLETQYF. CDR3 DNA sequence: TGTGCCAGCAGCTTCCGACTAGCGGGGGGGCTGGAGACCCAGTACTTC.

This CDR3 reads CASSRGGGKEKLFF. CDR3 in DNA: TGTGCCAGCAGCCGAGGGGGGGGGAAAGAAAAACTGTTTTTT. The chain links TRBV28 to TRBJ1-4, with TRBD1 as a possible D gene (6 bases). CDR1 is MDHEN and CDR2 is SYDVKM in the germline V gene. The CDR3 extends over 14 amino acids. V was pared by 6 bases and J by 8 bases, with 16 bases between. Full variable domain (outside the CDR3, taken from reference TRBV28 and TRBJ1-4): DVKVTQSSRYLVKRTGEKVFLECVQDMDHENMFWYRQDPGLGLRLIYFSYDVKMKEKGDIPEGYSVSREKKERFSLILESASTNQTSMYLCASSRGGGKEKLFFGSGTQLSVL.